These T cell receptor beta chains were read from a single sample in a study of T cells in Graves' hyperthyroidism and ophthalmopathy. MiXCR, applied by TCRdb to the multiplex PCR reads, yields one record per CDR3 protein. Seen here are around 380,000 distinct CDR3 sequences, roughly 14% observed once, and the top ten hold roughly 20%. The specimen sequenced was blood. Receptors were obtained from a young man with Graves' hyperthyroidism that later progressed to Graves' ophthalmopathy. CDR3s include the opening cysteine and the closing phenylalanine or tryptophan. The D gene is left open where the match is weak. Rows may omit the clone size; those that give it use once, few, many or a size class.

D: TRBD2
V: TRBV7-9
size: many
J: TRBJ2-1
CDR3: CASSPELAGGREEQFF
DNA: TGTGCCAGCAGCCCCGAACTAGCGGGGGGGCGGGAGGAGCAGTTCTTC

D: TRBD2
V: TRBV9
size: few
J: TRBJ2-1
CDR3: CASSPIGGLGGNEQFF
DNA: TGTGCCAGCAGTCCTATCGGGGGACTAGGGGGAAATGAGCAGTTCTTC

D: .
V: TRBV12-3/TRBV12-4
size: many
J: TRBJ1-6
CDR3: CASSLHGLTNSPLHF
DNA: TGTGCCAGCAGTTTGCACGGACTCACTAATTCACCCCTCCACTTT

D: TRBD1
V: TRBV12-3/TRBV12-4
size: many
J: TRBJ2-7
CDR3: CASCGQAYEQYF
DNA: TGTGCCAGCTGCGGACAGGCCTACGAGCAGTACTTC

D: TRBD2
V: TRBV4-2
size: .
J: TRBJ2-2
CDR3: CASSQDFAGGPGELFF
DNA: TGTGCCAGCAGCCAAGATTTCGCGGGGGGGCCCGGGGAGCTGTTTTTT

D: .
V: TRBV5-1
size: few
J: TRBJ2-1
CDR3: CASSLYGNEQFF
DNA: TGCGCCAGCAGCTTGTACGGAAATGAGCAGTTCTTC

D: .
V: TRBV12-3/TRBV12-4
size: many
J: TRBJ2-7
CDR3: CASSLGNEGPPGYEQYF
DNA: TGTGCCAGCAGTTTAGGTAACGAGGGGCCTCCGGGCTACGAGCAGTACTTC

D: TRBD1
V: TRBV10-3
size: many
J: TRBJ1-5
CDR3: CAISDDRDPTYSNQPQHF
DNA: TGTGCCATCAGTGATGACAGGGACCCTACTTATAGCAATCAGCCCCAGCATTTT

D: .
V: TRBV11-3
size: .
J: TRBJ2-3
CDR3: CASRQVRDGVRTDTQYF
DNA: TGTGCCAGCCGACAAGTCCGGGACGGAGTTCGCACAGATACGCAGTATTTT

D: .
V: TRBV24-1
size: .
J: TRBJ1-1
CDR3: CATRGGNEAFF
DNA: TGTGCCACCAGGGGTGGCAATGAAGCTTTCTTT

D: .
V: TRBV6-2/TRBV6-3
size: many
J: TRBJ1-2
CDR3: CASSYSRTDRINYGYTF
DNA: TGTGCCAGCAGTTACTCGAGGACAGACCGCATCAACTATGGCTACACCTTC

D: .
V: TRBV28
size: many
J: TRBJ1-4
CDR3: CASNGPFEKLFF
DNA: TGTGCCAGCAACGGCCCTTTTGAAAAACTGTTTTTT

D: TRBD2
V: TRBV6-1
size: .
J: TRBJ2-7
CDR3: CASSPTGSAGVYEQYF
DNA: TGTGCCAGCAGTCCCACCGGGAGTGCGGGGGTCTACGAGCAGTACTTC

D: .
V: TRBV6-1
size: many
J: TRBJ2-3
CDR3: CASSKASDTQYF
DNA: TGTGCCAGCAGTAAAGCCTCCGATACGCAGTATTTT

D: TRBD2
V: TRBV5-1
size: .
J: TRBJ2-3
CDR3: CASSVGTIASTDTQYF
DNA: TGCGCCAGCAGCGTTGGGACTATTGCTAGCACAGATACGCAGTATTTT

D: .
V: TRBV9
size: .
J: TRBJ2-2
CDR3: CASSVARGLTGELFF
DNA: TGTGCCAGCAGCGTAGCTCGGGGGCTCACCGGGGAGCTGTTTTTT

D: TRBD2
V: TRBV28
size: many
J: TRBJ2-1
CDR3: CASRVAGGSYNEQFF
DNA: TGTGCCAGCAGAGTAGCGGGGGGGTCCTACAATGAGCAGTTCTTC

D: TRBD1
V: TRBV6-6
size: many
J: TRBJ2-7
CDR3: CASSYSDRAEQYF
DNA: TGTGCCAGCAGTTACTCTGACAGGGCCGAGCAGTACTTC

D: .
V: TRBV10-1
size: few
J: TRBJ2-7
CDR3: CASSESKGWNEQYF
DNA: TGCGCCAGCAGTGAGTCGAAGGGTTGGAACGAGCAGTACTTC

D: .
V: TRBV20-1
size: many
J: TRBJ1-6
CDR3: CSANEWDNSPLHF
DNA: TGCAGTGCTAATGAGTGGGATAATTCACCCCTCCACTTT

D: TRBD2
V: TRBV11-2
size: many
J: TRBJ2-7
CDR3: CASSIHSETSGVYEQYF
DNA: TGTGCCAGCAGCATTCATTCCGAGACTAGCGGGGTCTACGAGCAGTACTTC

D: .
V: TRBV12-5
size: many
J: TRBJ2-7
CDR3: CASGFSSSYEQYF
DNA: TGTGCTAGTGGTTTTAGCAGTTCCTACGAGCAGTACTTC

D: .
V: TRBV6-1
size: many
J: TRBJ1-5
CDR3: CASWGFYGHF
DNA: TGTGCCAGCTGGGGGTTCTACGGGCATTTT

D: TRBD2
V: TRBV2
size: few
J: TRBJ2-2
CDR3: CASSRRGTTGELFF
DNA: TGTGCCAGCAGTCGGCGGGGGACCACCGGGGAGCTGTTTTTT

D: .
V: TRBV6-1
size: few
J: TRBJ2-2
CDR3: CASSVEDLTGELFF
DNA: TGTGCCAGCAGTGTGGAGGACCTCACCGGGGAGCTGTTTTTT

D: .
V: TRBV20-1
size: many
J: TRBJ2-7
CDR3: CSARTGEGIDYEQYF
DNA: TGCAGTGCTAGGACAGGGGAGGGTATAGACTACGAGCAGTACTTC

D: TRBD1
V: TRBV7-2
size: many
J: TRBJ1-5
CDR3: CASSTDRGQPQHF
DNA: TGTGCCAGCAGCACCGACAGGGGTCAGCCCCAGCATTTT

D: .
V: TRBV14
size: many
J: TRBJ1-2
CDR3: CASSQGGNYGYTF
DNA: TGTGCCAGCAGCCAGGGGGGTAACTATGGCTACACCTTC

D: .
V: TRBV5-6
size: many
J: TRBJ2-3
CDR3: CASSSGTLDTQYF
DNA: TGTGCCAGCAGCTCCGGGACTCTAGATACGCAGTATTTT

D: .
V: TRBV7-8
size: many
J: TRBJ2-3
CDR3: CASSLDLASVGTQYF
DNA: TGTGCCAGCAGCTTAGATTTGGCTAGCGTCGGTACGCAGTATTTT

D: .
V: TRBV9
size: many
J: TRBJ1-1
CDR3: CASSASGSEAFF
DNA: TGTGCCAGCAGCGCCAGTGGGTCTGAAGCTTTCTTT

D: .
V: TRBV12-3/TRBV12-4
size: many
J: TRBJ1-4
CDR3: CASTQGTTDNEKLFF
DNA: TGTGCCAGCACGCAAGGGACAACCGATAATGAAAAACTGTTTTTT

D: TRBD1
V: TRBV11-3
size: many
J: TRBJ2-3
CDR3: CASSLWDRDTDTQYF
DNA: TGTGCCAGCAGCCTCTGGGACAGAGACACAGATACGCAGTATTTT

D: TRBD1
V: TRBV5-6
size: many
J: TRBJ1-1
CDR3: CASSYTTGGNTEAFF
DNA: TGTGCCAGCAGCTACACGACAGGGGGTAACACTGAAGCTTTCTTT

D: .
V: TRBV6-5
size: many
J: TRBJ2-7
CDR3: CASSYSEGVVHEQYF
DNA: TGTGCCAGCAGTTACTCGGAGGGCGTGGTCCACGAGCAGTACTTC

D: TRBD1
V: TRBV20-1
size: many
J: TRBJ1-1
CDR3: CSVFGTGNTEAFF
DNA: TGCAGTGTTTTCGGGACAGGGAACACTGAAGCTTTCTTT

D: TRBD1
V: TRBV11-2
size: many
J: TRBJ2-7
CDR3: CASSPTGDYEQYF
DNA: TGTGCCAGCAGCCCCACAGGGGACTACGAGCAGTACTTC

D: .
V: TRBV9
size: .
J: TRBJ2-5
CDR3: CASSVGSGQETQYF
DNA: TGTGCCAGCAGCGTGGGGAGCGGACAAGAGACCCAGTACTTC

D: TRBD2
V: TRBV27
size: few
J: TRBJ2-1
CDR3: CASSRTSGPYNEQFF
DNA: TGTGCCAGCAGCCGGACTAGCGGGCCCTACAATGAGCAGTTCTTC

D: .
V: TRBV4-1
size: many
J: TRBJ2-2
CDR3: CASSHPSGELFF
DNA: TGCGCCAGCAGCCATCCGTCGGGGGAGCTGTTTTTT

D: .
V: TRBV20-1
size: few
J: TRBJ2-1
CDR3: CSASAETAYNEQFF
DNA: TGCAGTGCTAGCGCCGAGACAGCATACAATGAGCAGTTCTTC

D: .
V: TRBV2
size: many
J: TRBJ2-2
CDR3: CASSETGYTGELFF
DNA: TGTGCCAGCAGTGAAACAGGGTACACCGGGGAGCTGTTTTTT

D: .
V: TRBV12-5
size: many
J: TRBJ1-1
CDR3: CASGFGTSGTEAFF
DNA: TGTGCTAGTGGTTTTGGGACCTCTGGCACTGAAGCTTTCTTT

D: TRBD1
V: TRBV7-2
size: .
J: TRBJ2-7
CDR3: CASSSAAGTGSYEQYF
DNA: TGTGCCAGCAGCTCCGCCGCCGGGACAGGGAGCTACGAGCAGTACTTC

D: TRBD1
V: TRBV28
size: few
J: TRBJ2-1
CDR3: CASSEGQGAHNEQFF
DNA: TGTGCCAGCAGCGAAGGACAGGGGGCGCACAATGAGCAGTTCTTC

D: .
V: TRBV27
size: many
J: TRBJ2-7
CDR3: CASSLTSPDRDKTYEQYF
DNA: TGTGCCAGCAGTTTAACTTCCCCGGACCGGGACAAGACCTACGAGCAGTACTTC

D: TRBD1
V: TRBV2
size: many
J: TRBJ1-3
CDR3: CASMGGTGILSGNTIYF
DNA: TGTGCCAGCATGGGAGGGACAGGCATCCTCTCTGGAAACACCATATATTTT

D: .
V: TRBV28
size: many
J: TRBJ1-4
CDR3: CASSSREKLFF
DNA: TGTGCCAGCAGTTCCCGGGAAAAACTGTTTTTT

D: .
V: TRBV20-1
size: many
J: TRBJ1-5
CDR3: CSATTPGTHQPQHF
DNA: TGCAGTGCTACGACTCCTGGAACACATCAGCCCCAGCATTTT

D: .
V: TRBV15
size: .
J: TRBJ2-7
CDR3: CATSRDGGSAYEQYF
DNA: TGTGCCACCAGCAGAGATGGAGGGAGCGCCTACGAGCAGTACTTC

D: TRBD1
V: TRBV4-2
size: few
J: TRBJ1-4
CDR3: CASSQASGTGIEKLFF
DNA: TGTGCCAGCAGCCAGGCTTCCGGGACAGGGATCGAAAAACTGTTTTTT

D: .
V: TRBV11-2
size: .
J: TRBJ1-4
CDR3: CASSLESGLYNEKLFF
DNA: TGTGCCAGCAGCTTAGAATCGGGACTCTATAATGAAAAACTGTTTTTT